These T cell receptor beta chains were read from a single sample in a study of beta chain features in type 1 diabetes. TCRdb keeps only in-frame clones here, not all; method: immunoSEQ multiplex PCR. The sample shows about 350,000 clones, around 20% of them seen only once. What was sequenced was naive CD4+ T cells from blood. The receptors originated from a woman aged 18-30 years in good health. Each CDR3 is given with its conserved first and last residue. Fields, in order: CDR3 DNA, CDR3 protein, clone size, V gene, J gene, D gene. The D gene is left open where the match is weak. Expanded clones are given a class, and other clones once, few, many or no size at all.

CDR3nt: TGCGCCAGCAGCTTATCGGGGGTTGGCAATTCACCCCTCCACTTT
CDR3aa: CASSLSGVGNSPLHF
abundance: .
v_gene: TRBV5-1
j_gene: TRBJ1-6
d_gene: .

CDR3nt: TGTGCCTGGACCAGGGGATGGGGGAACTACGAGCAGTACTTC
CDR3aa: CAWTRGWGNYEQYF
abundance: few
v_gene: TRBV30
j_gene: TRBJ2-7
d_gene: .

CDR3nt: TGTGCCAGCATGGGGACACAGAACACTGAAGCTTTCTTT
CDR3aa: CASMGTQNTEAFF
abundance: .
v_gene: TRBV25-1
j_gene: TRBJ1-1
d_gene: .

CDR3nt: TGTGCCAGCAGTTACTCAGCGGCGAGTTCTGGGACCCAGTACTTC
CDR3aa: CASSYSAASSGTQYF
abundance: .
v_gene: TRBV6-5
j_gene: TRBJ2-5
d_gene: .

CDR3nt: TGTGCCAGCAGTGGCCACGGGACAGGGTCCTACGAGCAGTACTTC
CDR3aa: CASSGHGTGSYEQYF
abundance: .
v_gene: TRBV2
j_gene: TRBJ2-7
d_gene: TRBD1

CDR3nt: TGTGCCAGCAGCCCGTTGACAGGGCCCACCGGGGAGCTGTTTTTT
CDR3aa: CASSPLTGPTGELFF
abundance: .
v_gene: TRBV7-3
j_gene: TRBJ2-2
d_gene: TRBD1

CDR3nt: TGTGCCAGCAGCTTAGTGCAGGGCTATGGCTACACCTTC
CDR3aa: CASSLVQGYGYTF
abundance: .
v_gene: TRBV7-2
j_gene: TRBJ1-2
d_gene: .

CDR3nt: TGTGCCAGCAGCGTGTCTCAAGAGACCCAGTACTTC
CDR3aa: CASSVSQETQYF
abundance: few
v_gene: TRBV21-1
j_gene: TRBJ2-5
d_gene: .

CDR3nt: TGTGCCAGCAGTCTTCTCAGGGATACGCAGTATTTT
CDR3aa: CASSLLRDTQYF
abundance: .
v_gene: TRBV28
j_gene: TRBJ2-3
d_gene: .

CDR3nt: TGCAGCGTTGAACGGCAGGGTGATAGAGAGACCCAGTACTTC
CDR3aa: CSVERQGDRETQYF
abundance: .
v_gene: TRBV29-1
j_gene: TRBJ2-5
d_gene: .

CDR3nt: TGCGCCAGCAGCTTGTACAGGGGGCTTGAGCAGTACTTC
CDR3aa: CASSLYRGLEQYF
abundance: .
v_gene: TRBV5-1
j_gene: TRBJ2-7
d_gene: TRBD1

CDR3nt: TGTGCCAGCAGTAGGGACAGCTTAAACTATGGCTACACCTTC
CDR3aa: CASSRDSLNYGYTF
abundance: few
v_gene: TRBV2
j_gene: TRBJ1-2
d_gene: TRBD1

CDR3nt: TGTGCCAGCAGTGACCGGCCGGGGAACACCGGGGAGCTGTTTTTT
CDR3aa: CASSDRPGNTGELFF
abundance: .
v_gene: TRBV2
j_gene: TRBJ2-2
d_gene: .

CDR3nt: TGCGCCAGCAGCTTTGGTGCGAGGGAGACCCAGTACTTC
CDR3aa: CASSFGARETQYF
abundance: few
v_gene: TRBV5-1
j_gene: TRBJ2-5
d_gene: .

CDR3nt: TGTGCCAGCAGCGGAATTAGACAGGGAGTAGGATATGGCTACACCTTC
CDR3aa: CASSGIRQGVGYGYTF
abundance: .
v_gene: TRBV7-8
j_gene: TRBJ1-2
d_gene: TRBD1

CDR3nt: TGCGCCAGCAGCCAAGATCCAACAGGAGTTAACTATGGCTACACCTTC
CDR3aa: CASSQDPTGVNYGYTF
abundance: .
v_gene: TRBV4-3
j_gene: TRBJ1-2
d_gene: .

CDR3nt: TGTGCCATCAGTGAGTCAAGGACCCGAACAGGGGAGACCCAGTACTTC
CDR3aa: CAISESRTRTGETQYF
abundance: few
v_gene: TRBV10-3
j_gene: TRBJ2-5
d_gene: .

CDR3nt: TGTGCCAGCAGCTTACCCCTGGAGGGATCACCCCTCCACTTT
CDR3aa: CASSLPLEGSPLHF
abundance: .
v_gene: TRBV7-2
j_gene: TRBJ1-6
d_gene: .

CDR3nt: TGTGCCAGCAGCCGAGGGCCCAACGAGCAGTACTTC
CDR3aa: CASSRGPNEQYF
abundance: few
v_gene: TRBV14
j_gene: TRBJ2-7
d_gene: .

CDR3nt: TGTGCCAGCAGTGCCAGGGGGGACATTGAAGCTTTCTTT
CDR3aa: CASSARGDIEAFF
abundance: few
v_gene: TRBV2
j_gene: TRBJ1-1
d_gene: TRBD1

CDR3nt: TGTGCCAGCAGCTTCGGGGACAGGGGCCAAGAGACCCAGTACTTC
CDR3aa: CASSFGDRGQETQYF
abundance: few
v_gene: TRBV7-9
j_gene: TRBJ2-5
d_gene: TRBD1

CDR3nt: TGTGCCAGCGTGGACACAGGGGGCACCGGGGAGCTGTTTTTT
CDR3aa: CASVDTGGTGELFF
abundance: .
v_gene: TRBV2
j_gene: TRBJ2-2
d_gene: TRBD1

CDR3nt: TGTGCCAGCAGCGTATTCGCGGAGGCCGGCTATGGCTACACCTTC
CDR3aa: CASSVFAEAGYGYTF
abundance: .
v_gene: TRBV9
j_gene: TRBJ1-2
d_gene: .

CDR3nt: TGTGCCAGCGCCTTGGGCGGGGGATTCTCAGATACGCAGTATTTT
CDR3aa: CASALGGGFSDTQYF
abundance: .
v_gene: TRBV9
j_gene: TRBJ2-3
d_gene: TRBD2

CDR3nt: TGTGCCAGCAGTACTTCCGGGGTAGATACGCAGTATTTT
CDR3aa: CASSTSGVDTQYF
abundance: few
v_gene: TRBV11-2
j_gene: TRBJ2-3
d_gene: .

CDR3nt: TGTGCCAGCAGGACCCTGGGACAGGGTGATGGCTACACCTTC
CDR3aa: CASRTLGQGDGYTF
abundance: few
v_gene: TRBV6-5
j_gene: TRBJ1-2
d_gene: TRBD1

CDR3nt: TGTGCCAGTAGTATCCGGGGAGATTCAGATGGCTACACCTTC
CDR3aa: CASSIRGDSDGYTF
abundance: .
v_gene: TRBV19
j_gene: TRBJ1-2
d_gene: .

CDR3nt: TGTGCCAGCAGCCAACTAGCGGGGGTCTACAATGAGCAGTTCTTC
CDR3aa: CASSQLAGVYNEQFF
abundance: few
v_gene: TRBV4-2
j_gene: TRBJ2-1
d_gene: TRBD2

CDR3nt: TGTGCCAGCAGCCAAGATCGACACAATCAGCCCCAGCATTTT
CDR3aa: CASSQDRHNQPQHF
abundance: few
v_gene: TRBV4-2
j_gene: TRBJ1-5
d_gene: .

CDR3nt: TGTGCCACCAGCGGGAGGGGGGGGTTTCAGTACTTC
CDR3aa: CATSGRGGFQYF
abundance: .
v_gene: TRBV15
j_gene: TRBJ2-4
d_gene: .

CDR3nt: TGTGCCAGTAGCCGGGACAGGGACTATGGCTACACCTTC
CDR3aa: CASSRDRDYGYTF
abundance: .
v_gene: TRBV19
j_gene: TRBJ1-2
d_gene: TRBD1

CDR3nt: TGTGCCAGCAGCTTAGCGCTAAGTCTGTCTGGAAACACCATATATTTT
CDR3aa: CASSLALSLSGNTIYF
abundance: .
v_gene: TRBV7-6
j_gene: TRBJ1-3
d_gene: .

CDR3nt: TGTGCCAGCAGTGAACGTGGCCTGCCAGGGGACGAGCAGTACTTC
CDR3aa: CASSERGLPGDEQYF
abundance: .
v_gene: TRBV25-1
j_gene: TRBJ2-7
d_gene: .

CDR3nt: TGTGCCAGTCGGAGAGCTCGAGCCTATGGCTACACCTTC
CDR3aa: CASRRARAYGYTF
abundance: .
v_gene: TRBV19
j_gene: TRBJ1-2
d_gene: .

CDR3nt: TGTGCCAGCAGTCGCGGACAGGGTAGTGGAAACACCATATATTTT
CDR3aa: CASSRGQGSGNTIYF
abundance: .
v_gene: TRBV6-5
j_gene: TRBJ1-3
d_gene: TRBD1

CDR3nt: TGTGCCAGCTCACCAGCCCCAGGCTATGGCTACACCTTC
CDR3aa: CASSPAPGYGYTF
abundance: many
v_gene: TRBV18
j_gene: TRBJ1-2
d_gene: .

CDR3nt: TGTGCCAGCAGTGAAGCCTCCACAGGAACCTATGGCTACACCTTC
CDR3aa: CASSEASTGTYGYTF
abundance: .
v_gene: TRBV2
j_gene: TRBJ1-2
d_gene: .

CDR3nt: TGTGCCAGCAGCGTAGGCAATAGCGGGAACTACGAGCAGTACTTC
CDR3aa: CASSVGNSGNYEQYF
abundance: .
v_gene: TRBV9
j_gene: TRBJ2-7
d_gene: TRBD2

CDR3nt: TGCGCCAGCAGCCTGGGACTCCAAGAGACCCAGTACTTC
CDR3aa: CASSLGLQETQYF
abundance: few
v_gene: TRBV4-1
j_gene: TRBJ2-5
d_gene: .